These T cell receptor beta chains were read from a single sample in a study of long-term antiretroviral therapy in people with HIV. Profiling relied on immunoSEQ multiplex PCR, and the TCRdb table lists in-frame clones only, not all of them. The profile covers about 25,000 clones, with less than 80% appearing a single time and around 11% taken by the ten largest. Source: unsorted PBMCs, taken 1.1 years before starting antiretroviral therapy. These receptors were taken from a woman aged 40 to 50 with HIV. CDR3s leave out the opening cysteine and the closing phenylalanine or tryptophan.

v_gene	j_gene	CDR3aa
TRBV19	TRBJ2-7	ASSIRRGGNYEQY
TRBV5-1	TRBJ1-3	ASRDMGGSGNTIY
TRBV4-2	TRBJ2-5	ASSQESFLGTQY
TRBV29-1	TRBJ2-5	SVDLRQGETQY
TRBV10-1	TRBJ2-2	ASSEGTSGGELF
TRBV2	TRBJ1-2	ASNGQGAYGYT
TRBV19	TRBJ2-1	ASSTQGGQGYNEQF
TRBV30	TRBJ2-2	AWTRQGNTGELF
TRBV11-3	TRBJ2-3	ASSLESGELQY
TRBV9	TRBJ2-7	ASSLAPGVSYEQY
TRBV7-2	TRBJ1-6	ASSLDRGLH
TRBV4-1	TRBJ2-7	ASSGGTSGYEQY
TRBV28	TRBJ2-7	ASSSGAYEQY
TRBV25-1	TRBJ2-5	ASSDHVRYETQY
TRBV10-3	TRBJ2-2	AITTGGTGELF
TRBV2	TRBJ1-3	ASSEEGDTIY
TRBV6-1	TRBJ2-3	ASSEMVAPGASTDTQY
TRBV6-5	TRBJ2-5	ASSFGGIKETQY
TRBV29-1	TRBJ1-2	SVDKGMNYGYT
TRBV6-6	TRBJ1-2	ASSYAGGVDYGYT
TRBV6-5	TRBJ1-6	ASSYGAGGNNSPLH
TRBV12-5	TRBJ1-4	ASGLPPYRTENEKLF
TRBV29-1	TRBJ1-2	SDSGTGIGYT
TRBV9	TRBJ2-1	ASSVAGYNEQF
TRBV30	TRBJ1-1	AWSIQPNTEAF
TRBV11-3	TRBJ2-1	ASSLGGAGVYNEQF
TRBV6-1	TRBJ1-1	ASSEGRTEAF
TRBV5-1	TRBJ2-2	ASSWGQRTNTGELF
TRBV4-2	TRBJ1-2	ASSRRQGTDYGYT
TRBV5-1	TRBJ2-4	ASSFDGRSKNIQY
TRBV6-6	TRBJ1-2	ASSYPGRGGEGYT